The 29 T cell receptor beta chains in this list originate from one sample, sequenced in a study of spatial heterogeneity in lung cancer. Time point: blood at routine non-recurrence follow-up after resection. Unsorted whole RNA of tumor, nontumor lung or frozen PBMC was sequenced. TCRdb passed the 5' RACE reads through MiXCR, listing each CDR3 protein once. The sample records 95,000 to 130,000 distinct CDR3 sequences, 12% being singletons. The specimen comprised PBMCs, sampled at follow-up. Receptors originate from a male donor with early-stage non-small cell lung cancer.

This clonotype was seen ten or more times. The chain joins TRBV7-2 to TRBJ2-3; D not certain. CDR1 SGHTA and CDR2 FQGNSA come from the germline V gene. This CDR3 comprises 12 residues. Trimming removed 1 base from V and 8 bases from J, with 7 bases in between. CDR3 in amino acids: CASSLEVGTQYF. CDR3 in DNA: TGTGCCAGCAGCTTAGAAGTGGGTACGCAGTATTTT.

The V and J genes are TRBV24-1 and TRBJ2-3; 8 bases map to TRBD1. The CDR3 spans 15 residues. Looked up from germline, CDR1 is KGHDR and CDR2 is SFDVKD. V dropped 5 bases and J dropped 0; count of bases not matched to a gene: 3. The CDR3 DNA is TGTGCCACCAGTGCGGACAGGGCTAGCACAGATACGCAGTATTTT. The encoded protein is CATSADRASTDTQYF.

This chain connects TRBV14 to TRBJ2-5; D perhaps matches TRBD2 (6 bases). V was clipped by 4 bases and J by 11 bases, with 17 bases between them. This CDR3 comprises 13 residues. Looked up from germline, CDR1 is SGHDN and CDR2 is FVKESK. CDR3 coding DNA: TGTGCCAGCAGCCCTGGGACTGGGCGTGCTCAGTACTTC. It yields the protein CASSPGTGRAQYF.

V and J are TRBV6-6 and TRBJ1-6, with 11 bases aligning to TRBD1. Germline CDR1 and CDR2: MNHNY and SVGAGI (reference sequence). CDR3 length: 18 amino acids. Trimming removed 2 bases from V and 6 bases from J; junction bases left unmatched: 9. Here the CDR3 reads CASSYSPGTGGVNSPLHF. DNA for the CDR3: TGTGCCAGCAGTTACAGTCCCGGGACAGGGGGAGTTAATTCACCCCTCCACTTT.

This clonotype was seen many times. CDR3 in amino acids: CASSAGERTGELFF. Here the CDR3 DNA reads TGTGCCAGCAGCGCCGGGGAGCGCACCGGGGAGCTGTTTTTT. The V gene is TRBV7-8, the J gene TRBJ2-2; D is possibly TRBD2 (5 bases). This CDR3 comprises 14 residues. Trimming shortened V by 5 bases and J by 4 bases, and 11 bases separated the two germline ends. The V gene's germline CDR1 is SGHVS and CDR2 FQNEAQ. The variable domain in full, completed from reference TRBV7-8 and TRBJ2-2, reads GAGVSQSPRYKVAKRGQDVALRCDPISGHVSLFWYQQALGQGPEFLTYFQNEAQLDKSGLPSDRFFAERPEGSVSTLKIQRTQQEDSAVYLCASSAGERTGELFFGEGSRLTVL.

This clonotype was recorded at least ten times. The J gene is TRBJ2-7, the V gene TRBV7-9; 7 bases align to TRBD1. In germline, CDR1 is SEHNR, CDR2 FQNEAQ (reference sequence). V shed 5 bases, J shed 6 bases, and the junction held 10 bases outside the gene matches. The CDR3 sequence is 14 residues long. CDR3 protein: CASSRPDRVGEQYF. For the CDR3, the DNA is TGTGCCAGCAGCCGCCCCGACAGGGTTGGCGAGCAGTACTTC.

In its sample, this clonotype was seen a few times. The V and J genes are TRBV10-3 and TRBJ1-6, with 7 bases aligning to TRBD1. CDR3 size: 16 residues. The junction had 7 bases not matched to a gene; V was cut back by 3 bases and J by 5 bases. From germline, CDR1 is ENHRY and CDR2 SYGVKD. In DNA, the CDR3 is TGTGCCATCAGTGAAAGAAGGGACAGTCATAATTCACCCCTCCACTTT. This gives the protein CAISERRDSHNSPLHF.

The CDR3 spells CASSRSSVYNEQFF. CDR3 coding DNA: TGTGCCAGCTCACGTTCTAGCGTTTACAATGAGCAGTTCTTC. The chain recombines TRBV18 with TRBJ2-1, with a possible D match to TRBD2 (6 bases). CDR1 and CDR2 (germline): KGHSH, LQKENI. The V and J ends lost 4 bases and 4 bases respectively, with 11 bases between them. The CDR3 sequence is 14 residues long.

There are a few counts of this clonotype. This chain joins TRBV12-5 and TRBJ2-1; D is undetermined. Germline CDR1 is LGHNT and CDR2 is FRNRAP. This CDR3 has 10 amino acids. Trimming removed 2 bases from V and 10 bases from J, with 3 bases in between. The CDR3 bases are TGTGCTAGTGGTTTGCCCGAGCAGTTCTTC. Translating it yields CASGLPEQFF.

The chain recombines TRBV12-3 or TRBV12-4 with TRBJ2-1, with TRBD2 matching over 14 bases. The CDR3 covers 15 residues. V shed 6 bases, J shed 6 bases, and the junction held 4 bases outside the gene matches. Written as DNA, the CDR3 is TGTGCCAGCAGGCGGACTAGCGGGGGGACCAATGAGCAGTTCTTC. It codes for CASRRTSGGTNEQFF.

This clonotype was recorded a few times. The chain links TRBV5-5 to TRBJ1-4, with D unclear. The V gene lost 0 bases and the J gene lost 1 base, with 10 bases spanning the gap. The germline V gene has CDR1 SGHKS and CDR2 YYEKEE (reference sequence). The CDR3 has 16 amino acids. CDR3 in DNA: TGTGCCAGCAGCTTGGGTCCTAGGGTAACTAATGAAAAACTGTTTTTT. Its protein is CASSLGPRVTNEKLFF.

The rearrangement links TRBV6-1 to TRBJ2-4, with TRBD1 matching over 8 bases. J was trimmed by 0 bases and V by 8 bases; bases with no gene match: 18. CDR1 is MNHNS, CDR2 SASEGT, per germline. The CDR3 contains 19 residues. CDR3 amino acids: CASLGRQGASNLAKNIQYF. CDR3 nucleotides: TGTGCCAGCTTAGGGAGGCAGGGGGCCTCTAATTTAGCCAAAAACATTCAGTACTTC.

The CDR3 is CATSRDPPRGQGEKLFF. CDR3 bases: TGTGCCACCAGCAGAGACCCTCCTCGGGGGCAGGGTGAAAAACTGTTTTTT. The chain is built from TRBV15 and TRBJ1-4; D perhaps matches TRBD1 (6 bases). This CDR3 region has 17 residues. V was cut by 0 bases and J by 7 bases, with 18 bases left in between. The germline V gene has CDR1 LNHNV and CDR2 YYDKDF (reference sequence).

This clonotype turned up a few times. This sequence joins TRBV7-9 and TRBJ1-1, with 7 nucleotides matching TRBD1. Germline CDR1 reads SEHNR; CDR2 reads FQNEAQ (reference sequence). This CDR3 is built from 15 residues. J was trimmed by 2 bases and V by 6 bases; bases with no gene match: 9. The CDR3: CASRSGQYYNTEAFF. Written as DNA, the CDR3 is TGTGCCAGCAGATCGGGACAGTACTATAACACTGAAGCTTTCTTT.

Only a few counts were recorded for this clonotype. The chain employs TRBV4-1 and TRBJ1-1; D not resolved. Trimming stripped 4 bases from V and 2 bases from J, with 14 bases between. Germline V lookup: CDR1 MGHRA, CDR2 YSYEKL. This CDR3 has 15 amino acids. CDR3 coding DNA: TGCGCCAGCAGCCCAGGCGGGAGCGAAAACACTGAAGCTTTCTTT. Its protein is CASSPGGSENTEAFF.

This clonotype was counted a few times. The genes are TRBV20-1 and TRBJ2-7; D might be TRBD1 or TRBD2, each matching 6 bases. From germline, CDR1 is DFQATT and CDR2 SNEGSKA (reference sequence). Trimming pared 3 bases from V and 6 bases from J, leaving 24 bases between. This CDR3 is built from 16 residues. The CDR3 spells CSASKSLLGAGGEQYF. The CDR3 DNA follows: TGCAGTGCTAGCAAATCATTGTTGGGGGCCGGGGGCGAGCAGTACTTC.

The chain recombines TRBV10-3 with TRBJ2-2; D gene unclear. V was clipped by 2 bases and J by 6 bases, with 10 bases between them. The CDR3 extends over 14 amino acids. Germline CDR1 is ENHRY and CDR2 is SYGVKD. The DNA of the CDR3 is TGTGCCATCAGTGAGAATAGCTCTCCCGGGGAGCTGTTTTTT. This gives the protein CAISENSSPGELFF.

This clonotype came up a few times. V and J are TRBV6-6 and TRBJ1-5; TRBD1 aligns across 8 bases. Per the germline V gene, CDR1 is MNHNY and CDR2 is SVGAGI (reference sequence). The CDR3 length is 15 residues. Trimming cost V 2 bases and J 5 bases; bases outside gene matches: 5. CDR3: CASSYGGQGHQPQHF. The CDR3 coding sequence is TGTGCCAGCAGTTACGGAGGACAGGGACATCAGCCCCAGCATTTT.

The genes are TRBV7-9 and TRBJ1-2, with a possible D match to TRBD1 (6 bases). The CDR3 loop spans 15 amino acids. V was trimmed by 6 bases and J by 4 bases, leaving 18 bases between them. CDR1 and CDR2 (germline): SEHNR, FQNEAQ (reference sequence). In DNA form, the CDR3 reads TGTGCCAGCAGGTCCGGATTGACAGGCGGCTATGGCTACACCTTC. This codes for CASRSGLTGGYGYTF.

The genes are TRBV7-2 and TRBJ2-5, with D unclear. Germline-derived CDR1 and CDR2 are SGHTA and FQGNSA. V was pared by 0 bases and J by 5 bases, with 4 bases between. The CDR3 loop spans 12 amino acids. The CDR3 protein is CASSLAAETQYF. Written as DNA, the CDR3 is TGTGCCAGCAGCTTAGCAGCGGAGACCCAGTACTTC.

In regard to this clonotype: In this CDR3 the conserved last residue, phenylalanine or tryptophan, is missing, so a read error is likely. The V and J genes are TRBV5-1 and TRBJ2-5, with no clear D. Trimming cost V 4 bases and J 5 bases, with 12 bases left between them. The CDR3 has 13 residues. Per the germline V gene, CDR1 is SGHRS and CDR2 is YFSETQ. CDR3 in amino acids: CASSPDQAETQYL. The CDR3 bases are TGCGCCAGCAGCCCCGACCAGGCGGAGACCCAGTACCTC.

This clonotype was counted ten times or more. With a much larger clone just one base away, this may be a read error. V gene TRBV11-1 combines with J gene TRBJ1-6; 7 bases are a match to TRBD1. The CDR3 covers 14 residues. Germline V CDR1 and CDR2: SGHAT, FQDESV (reference sequence). J lost 11 bases, V lost 2 bases, and 6 bases had no gene match. CDR3: CASSLSRGRAPLHF. CDR3 sequence (DNA): TGTGCCAGCAGCTTAAGCAGGGGGAGGGCACCCCTCCACTTT. Full variable domain (rest looked up from reference TRBV11-1 and TRBJ1-6): EAEVAQSPRYKITEKSQAVAFWCDPISGHATLYWYRQILGQGPELLVQFQDESVVDDSQLPKDRFSAERLKGVDSTLKIQPAELGDSAMYLCASSLSRGRAPLHFGNGTRLTVT.

This clonotype was observed many times. The CDR3 DNA sequence: TGTGCCATCACAGGGAGGCAGGGGTATGAGCAGTTCTTC. Translating it yields CAITGRQGYEQFF. J is TRBJ2-1 and V is TRBV10-3; D may be TRBD1 or TRBD2 (6 bases each). This CDR3 spans 13 amino acids. The germline gives CDR1 ENHRY, CDR2 SYGVKD. Trimming stripped 7 bases from V and 8 bases from J, with 15 bases between.

This clonotype came up many times. The chain combines TRBV7-6 with TRBJ1-2, with D perhaps TRBD1 (6 bases). Germline-derived CDR1 and CDR2 are SGHVS and FNYEAQ. The ends were cut back, 4 bases at V and 4 bases at J, with 16 bases in the middle. The CDR3 loop spans 15 amino acids. CDR3 loop: CASSSYRAVVYGYTF. The CDR3 DNA sequence: TGTGCCAGCAGCTCCTACAGGGCCGTTGTCTATGGCTACACCTTC.

A note on this clonotype: A read error may explain this, as a much larger clone is one base away. As DNA, the CDR3 is TGTGCCAGCAGCTTTGGGCAGGGAAGATTTCGTGAAAACACCATATATTTT. Translation gives CASSFGQGRFRENTIYF. V gene TRBV5-8 combines with J gene TRBJ1-3, with D perhaps matching TRBD1 (5 bases). Germline V CDR1 and CDR2: SGHTS, YDEGEE. Trimming took off 2 bases at V and 6 bases at J, with 21 bases between the two ends. This CDR3 is built from 17 residues.

CDR3 sequence (DNA): TGTGCCAGCAGCCCGGAGGGACAGGGGGCGAGAGATACGCAGTATTTT. This translates into CASSPEGQGARDTQYF. The J gene is TRBJ2-3, the V gene TRBV5-4; 12 bases align to TRBD1. This CDR3 is 16 amino acids long. Germline V gene lookup returns CDR1 SGHNT and CDR2 YYREEE (reference sequence). Trimming took 4 bases from V and 5 from J; bases not matched to a gene: 8.

The chain uses TRBV7-9 and TRBJ2-3; D remains unclear. V dropped 1 base and J dropped 4 bases, with 12 bases sitting between them. Germline V gives CDR1 SEHNR, CDR2 FQNEAQ (reference sequence). The CDR3 is made up of 15 amino acids. CDR3 region: CASSLDYFFADTQYF. The CDR3 region has the DNA TGTGCCAGCAGCTTAGATTACTTTTTCGCAGATACGCAGTATTTT.

The chain is built from TRBV20-1 and TRBJ1-5, with no clear D. V was pared by 2 bases and J by 0 bases, with 8 bases between. The germline CDR1 and CDR2 sequences are DFQATT and SNEGSKA (reference sequence). The CDR3 has 14 amino acids. CDR3: CSARISHSNQPQHF. The CDR3 nucleotides are TGCAGTGCTAGAATCTCCCATAGCAATCAGCCCCAGCATTTT.

This clonotype was observed a handful of times. The chain couples TRBV7-2 to TRBJ1-1; D is undetermined. Germline V gene sequence: CDR1 SGHTA, CDR2 FQGNSA. This CDR3 spans 14 amino acids. Trimming took 2 bases from V and 1 from J, leaving 8 bases between them. The CDR3 protein is CASSLRRGNTEAFF. In nucleotides, the CDR3 is TGTGCCAGCAGCTTAAGGCGGGGGAACACTGAAGCTTTCTTT.